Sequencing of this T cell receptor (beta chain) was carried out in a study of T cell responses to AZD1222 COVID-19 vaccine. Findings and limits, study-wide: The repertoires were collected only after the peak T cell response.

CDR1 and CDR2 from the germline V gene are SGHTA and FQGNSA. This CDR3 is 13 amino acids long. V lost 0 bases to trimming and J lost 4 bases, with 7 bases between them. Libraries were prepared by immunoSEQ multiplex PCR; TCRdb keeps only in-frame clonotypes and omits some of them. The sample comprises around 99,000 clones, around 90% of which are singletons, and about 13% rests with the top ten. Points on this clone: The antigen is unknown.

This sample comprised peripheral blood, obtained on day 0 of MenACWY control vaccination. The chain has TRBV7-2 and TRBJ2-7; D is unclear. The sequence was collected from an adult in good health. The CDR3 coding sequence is TGTGCCAGCAGCTTAGCGCTTAGATACGAGCAGTACTTC. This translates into CASSLALRYEQYF.